This T cell receptor beta chain originates from a study of T cells in tuberculosis. The wider study: IGRA-negative adolescents, IGRA-positive adolescents with latent tuberculosis and adults with active tuberculosis formed this South African cohort. Samples predate treatment or fall within its first 7 days.

The CDR3 spans 14 residues. Germline CDR1 is SQVTM and CDR2 is ANQGSEA. The V and J ends lost 7 bases and 5 bases respectively, with 19 bases between them. As to time point: new active TB diagnosis, blood taken before or within 7 days of starting treatment. Worth noting for this clone: Its antigen remains unknown.

Repertoires were generated with immunoSEQ multiplex PCR, while TCRdb's copy carries only in-frame clones and drops some. Of about 49,000 clones listed, around 96% are singletons. Regarding the study as a whole: Smaller distances to GMM-specific TCRs suggested their expansion in active tuberculosis. Selection depended on which cryopreserved specimens were available.

V gene TRBV29-1 combines with J gene TRBJ2-3, with D possibly TRBD2 on 7 matching bases. Here the sequenced sample was PBMCs, taken at tuberculosis diagnosis. The clonotype was recovered from an adult with tuberculosis. CDR3 residues: CSALGGATRDTQYF. CDR3 sequence (DNA): TGCAGCGCCTTGGGGGGGGCCACAAGAGATACGCAGTATTTT.